The entry that follows covers one T cell receptor beta chain sequence. The antigen is undetermined. Cultured CD4+ T-cell DNA underwent Oncomine TCR Beta short-read sequencing. TCRdb reprocessed the PCR reads via MiXCR and lists one record per CDR3 protein. The repertoire holds 7,500 to 9,500 distinct CDR3 sequences, with about 65% as singletons. These data belong to a study of vaccination and CD4 T cells after COVID-19. Looking at the study overall: The authors exposed cells to overlapping spike peptides derived from SARS-CoV-2, HCoV-NL63, HCoV-OC43 and HCoV-229E. Control cultures were supplied with a CEFX pool, an HIV-1 Nef pool, or no peptide at all.

With 5 bases clipped from V and 1 base from J, the junction kept 3 bases outside the gene matches. This CDR3 has 15 amino acids. CDR1 is MNHEY and CDR2 is SMNVEV in the germline V gene (reference sequence). This sample's treatment: approximately 10-day PBMC culture with coronavirus spike peptide pools or control peptides (ViraFEST assay). Following expansion of antigen-specific T cells with peptide pools, ViraFEST then sequenced TCRs. CD4+ T cells were isolated by negative selection after more than 8 days of culture. The rearrangement joins TRBV27 to TRBJ2-2; TRBD2 matches 8 bases. Sequenced material: CD4+ T cells from blood, cultured in vitro. The sequence was obtained from a human donor who had recovered from COVID-19. The DNA for the CDR3 is TGTGCCAGCAGTAGCCTAGCGGGGAACACCGGGGAGCTGTTTTTT. It yields the protein CASSSLAGNTGELFF.